This T cell receptor beta chain is drawn from a study of tumor-infiltrating lymphocytes in primary liver carcinoma. This CDR3 has 13 residues. Germline CDR1 reads MGHRA; CDR2 reads YSYEKL. Bulk tissue was left unsorted, and RNA and DNA were co-extracted from 20-30 mg of it. Sampling of each tumor involved five separate regions. On this clonotype: Compared with germline, one end of the junction differs, possibly owing to a read error.

With around 490 ng total RNA as template and a constant-region primer, TCR beta cDNA was made. A slightly modified ARM-PCR protocol with three nested multiplex PCR rounds produced these TCR beta libraries. The study ran its first two PCR rounds for roughly 10 cycles each, using TRBV1-TRBV30 forward primers and a C-beta reverse primer. TCRdb re-derived calls from the multiplex PCR reads in MiXCR, one entry per CDR3 protein. This sample has about 70,000 distinct CDR3 sequences, with approximately 70% found just once. The chain is built from TRBV4-1 and TRBJ2-7, with D perhaps matching TRBD1 (6 bases). This TCR came from a man aged 35-49 years with primary liver carcinoma and hepatitis B virus infection. The source material was liver tumor tissue from sampling region 4. Subset: tumor region T4, right-lateral pole. CDR3 nucleotides: TGTGCCAGCAGCCAAGGGGGACGCTACGAGCAGTACTTC. This sequence encodes CASSQGGRYEQYF.